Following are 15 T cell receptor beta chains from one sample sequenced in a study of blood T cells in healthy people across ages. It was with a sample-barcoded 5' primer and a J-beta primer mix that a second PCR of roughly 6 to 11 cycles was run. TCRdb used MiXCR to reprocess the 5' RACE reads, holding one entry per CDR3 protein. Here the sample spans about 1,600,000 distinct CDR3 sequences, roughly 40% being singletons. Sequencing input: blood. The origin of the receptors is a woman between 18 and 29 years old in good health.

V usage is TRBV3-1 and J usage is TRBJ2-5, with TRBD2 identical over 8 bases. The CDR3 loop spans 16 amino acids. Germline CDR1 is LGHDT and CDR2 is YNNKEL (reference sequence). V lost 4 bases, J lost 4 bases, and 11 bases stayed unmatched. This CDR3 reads CASSLGPAGDGETQYF. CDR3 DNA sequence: TGTGCCAGCAGCCTAGGACCAGCGGGAGATGGAGAGACCCAGTACTTC.

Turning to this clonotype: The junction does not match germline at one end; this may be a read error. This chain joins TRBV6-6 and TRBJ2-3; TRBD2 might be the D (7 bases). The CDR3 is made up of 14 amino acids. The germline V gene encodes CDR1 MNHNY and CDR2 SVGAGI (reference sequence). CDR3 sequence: CTSAKGGYTDTQYF. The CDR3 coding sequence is TGTACCAGCGCGAAGGGGGGGTACACAGATACGCAGTATTTT.

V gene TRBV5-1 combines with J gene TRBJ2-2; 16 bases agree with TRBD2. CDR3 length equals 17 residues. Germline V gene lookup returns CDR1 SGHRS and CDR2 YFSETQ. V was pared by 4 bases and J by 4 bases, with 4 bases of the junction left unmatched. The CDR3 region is CASSGTSGGASTGELFF. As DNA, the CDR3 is TGCGCCAGCAGCGGGACTAGCGGGGGGGCCAGCACCGGGGAGCTGTTTTTT.

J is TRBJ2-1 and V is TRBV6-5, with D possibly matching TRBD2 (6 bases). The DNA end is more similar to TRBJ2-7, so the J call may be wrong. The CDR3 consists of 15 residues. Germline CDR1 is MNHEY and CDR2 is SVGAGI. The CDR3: CASRRDWGVYNEQYF. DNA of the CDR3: TGTGCCAGCAGGCGCGACTGGGGGGTCTACAATGAGCAGTACTTC.

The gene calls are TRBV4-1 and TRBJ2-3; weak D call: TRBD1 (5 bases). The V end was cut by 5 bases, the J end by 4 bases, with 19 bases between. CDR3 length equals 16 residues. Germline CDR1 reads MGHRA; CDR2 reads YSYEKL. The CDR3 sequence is CASSGFQTDYPDTQYF. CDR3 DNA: TGCGCCAGCAGCGGTTTCCAGACAGATTACCCAGATACGCAGTATTTT.

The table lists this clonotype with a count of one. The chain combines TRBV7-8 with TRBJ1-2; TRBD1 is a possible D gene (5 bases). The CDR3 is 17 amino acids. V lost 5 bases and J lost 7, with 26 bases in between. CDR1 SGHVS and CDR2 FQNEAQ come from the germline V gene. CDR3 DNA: TGTGCCAGCAGCCAACGAGGGCCAGGGCTGAATATATTTGGCTACACCTTC. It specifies CASSQRGPGLNIFGYTF.

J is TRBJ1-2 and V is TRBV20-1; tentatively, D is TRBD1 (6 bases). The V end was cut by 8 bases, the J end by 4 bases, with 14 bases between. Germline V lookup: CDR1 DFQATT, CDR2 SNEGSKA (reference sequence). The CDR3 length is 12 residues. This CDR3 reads CSSIRGGYGYTF. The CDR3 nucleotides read TGCAGTTCTATTAGGGGGGGCTATGGCTACACCTTC.

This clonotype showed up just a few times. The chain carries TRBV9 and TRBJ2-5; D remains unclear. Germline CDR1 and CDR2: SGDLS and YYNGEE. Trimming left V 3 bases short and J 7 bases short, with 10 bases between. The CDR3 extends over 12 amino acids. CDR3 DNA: TGTGCCAGCAGCGAGGGCGGCGGGACCCAGTACTTC. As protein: CASSEGGGTQYF.

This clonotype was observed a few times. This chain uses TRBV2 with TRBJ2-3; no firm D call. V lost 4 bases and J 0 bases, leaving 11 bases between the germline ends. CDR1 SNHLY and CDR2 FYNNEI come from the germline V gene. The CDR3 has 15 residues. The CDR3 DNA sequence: TGTGCCAGCAGTGTATCCGCTGCTAGCACAGATACGCAGTATTTT. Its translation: CASSVSAASTDTQYF.

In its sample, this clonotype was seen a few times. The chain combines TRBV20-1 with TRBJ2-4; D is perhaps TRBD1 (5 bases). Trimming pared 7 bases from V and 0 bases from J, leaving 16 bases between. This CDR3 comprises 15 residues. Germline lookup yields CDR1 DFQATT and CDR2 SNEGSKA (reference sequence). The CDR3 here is CSVARQLLAKNIQYF. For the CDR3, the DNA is TGCAGTGTTGCTCGACAGCTACTAGCCAAAAACATTCAGTACTTC.

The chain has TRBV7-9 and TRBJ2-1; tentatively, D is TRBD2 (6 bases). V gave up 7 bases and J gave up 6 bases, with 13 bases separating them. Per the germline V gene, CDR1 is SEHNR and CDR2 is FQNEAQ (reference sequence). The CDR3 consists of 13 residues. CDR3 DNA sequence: TGTGCCAGCACCCCCATGGGGGGCAATGAGCAGTTCTTC. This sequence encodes CASTPMGGNEQFF. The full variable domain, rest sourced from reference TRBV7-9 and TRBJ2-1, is DTGVSQNPRHKITKRGQNVTFRCDPISEHNRLYWYRQTLGQGPEFLTYFQNEAQLEKSRLLSDRFSAERPKGSFSTLEIQRTEQGDSAMYLCASTPMGGNEQFFGPGTRLTVL.

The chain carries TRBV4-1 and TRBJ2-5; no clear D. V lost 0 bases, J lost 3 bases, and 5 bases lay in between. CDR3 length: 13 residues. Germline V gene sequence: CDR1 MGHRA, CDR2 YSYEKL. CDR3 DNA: TGCGCCAGCAGCCAAGAATGGGAAGAGACCCAGTACTTC. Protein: CASSQEWEETQYF.

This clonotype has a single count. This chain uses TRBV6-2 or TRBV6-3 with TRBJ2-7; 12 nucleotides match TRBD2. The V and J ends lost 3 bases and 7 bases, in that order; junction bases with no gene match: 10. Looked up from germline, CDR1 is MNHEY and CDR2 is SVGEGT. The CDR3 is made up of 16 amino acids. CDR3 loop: CASSYPLAGGAHEQYF. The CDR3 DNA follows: TGTGCCAGCAGTTATCCTCTAGCGGGAGGGGCCCATGAGCAGTACTTC.

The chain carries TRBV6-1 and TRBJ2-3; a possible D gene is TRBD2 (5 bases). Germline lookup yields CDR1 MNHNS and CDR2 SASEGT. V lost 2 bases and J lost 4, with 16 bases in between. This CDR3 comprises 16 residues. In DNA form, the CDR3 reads TGTGCCAGCAGTGAACCGTATTACCCGGGGTCAGATACGCAGTATTTT. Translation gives CASSEPYYPGSDTQYF.

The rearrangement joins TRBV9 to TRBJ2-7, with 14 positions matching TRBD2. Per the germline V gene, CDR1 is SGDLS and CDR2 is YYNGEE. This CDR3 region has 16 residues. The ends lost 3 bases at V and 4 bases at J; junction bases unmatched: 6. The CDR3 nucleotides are TGTGCCAGCAGCGCGGGGACTAGCGGGAGTCTATACGAGCAGTACTTC. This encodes CASSAGTSGSLYEQYF.